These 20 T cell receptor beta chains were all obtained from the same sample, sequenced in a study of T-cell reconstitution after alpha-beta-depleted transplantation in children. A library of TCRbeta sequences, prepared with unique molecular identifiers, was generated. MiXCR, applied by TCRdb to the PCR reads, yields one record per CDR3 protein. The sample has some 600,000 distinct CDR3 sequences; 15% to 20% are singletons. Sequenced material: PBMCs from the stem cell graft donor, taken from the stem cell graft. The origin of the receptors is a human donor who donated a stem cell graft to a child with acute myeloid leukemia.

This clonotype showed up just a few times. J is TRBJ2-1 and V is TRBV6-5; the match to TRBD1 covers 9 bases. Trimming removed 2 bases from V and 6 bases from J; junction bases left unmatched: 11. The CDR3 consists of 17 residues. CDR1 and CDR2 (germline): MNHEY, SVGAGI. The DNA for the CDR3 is TGTGCCAGCAGTTACACACCACCGGGACAGGGTTTCAATGAGCAGTTCTTC. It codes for CASSYTPPGQGFNEQFF.

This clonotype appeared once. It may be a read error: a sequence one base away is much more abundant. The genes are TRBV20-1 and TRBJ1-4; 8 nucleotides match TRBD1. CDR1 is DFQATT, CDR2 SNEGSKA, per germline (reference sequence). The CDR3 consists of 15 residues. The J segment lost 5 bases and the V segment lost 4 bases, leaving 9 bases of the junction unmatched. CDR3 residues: CSAIQPGQANEKLFF. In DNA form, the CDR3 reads TGCAGTGCTATCCAACCGGGACAGGCGAATGAAAAACTGTTTTTT.

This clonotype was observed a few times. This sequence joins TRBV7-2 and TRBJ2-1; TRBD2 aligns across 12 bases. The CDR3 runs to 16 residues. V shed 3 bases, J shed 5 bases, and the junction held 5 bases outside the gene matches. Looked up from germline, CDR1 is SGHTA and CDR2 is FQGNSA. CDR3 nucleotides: TGTGCCAGCAGCTTTATGGCTAGCGGGGGGGACAATGAGCAGTTCTTC. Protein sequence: CASSFMASGGDNEQFF.

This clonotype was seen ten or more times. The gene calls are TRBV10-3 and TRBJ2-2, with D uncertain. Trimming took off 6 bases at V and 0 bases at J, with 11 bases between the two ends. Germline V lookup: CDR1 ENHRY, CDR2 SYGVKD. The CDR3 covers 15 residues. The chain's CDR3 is CAISDRAPNTGELFF. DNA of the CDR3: TGTGCCATCAGCGACCGTGCCCCGAACACCGGGGAGCTGTTTTTT.

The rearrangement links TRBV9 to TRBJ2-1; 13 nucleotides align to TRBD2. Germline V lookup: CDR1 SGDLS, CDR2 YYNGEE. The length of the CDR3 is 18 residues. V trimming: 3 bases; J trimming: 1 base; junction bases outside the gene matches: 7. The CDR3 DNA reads TGTGCCAGCAGCGCCACTAGCGGGGGGGGAATGTCCTACAATGAGCAGTTCTTC. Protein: CASSATSGGGMSYNEQFF.

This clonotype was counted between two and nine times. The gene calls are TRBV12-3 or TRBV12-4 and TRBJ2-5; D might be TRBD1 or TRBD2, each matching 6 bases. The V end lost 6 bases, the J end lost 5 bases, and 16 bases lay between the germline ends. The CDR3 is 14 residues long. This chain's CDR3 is CASSTQGRRETQYF. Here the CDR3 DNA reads TGTGCCAGCAGCACTCAGGGGAGGAGGGAGACCCAGTACTTC.

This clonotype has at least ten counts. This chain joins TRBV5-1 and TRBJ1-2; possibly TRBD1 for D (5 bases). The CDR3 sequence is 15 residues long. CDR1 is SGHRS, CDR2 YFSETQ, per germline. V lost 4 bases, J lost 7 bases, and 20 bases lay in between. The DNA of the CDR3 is TGCGCCAGCAGCCCTCGGACGCCTGAAAGGGGTGGCTACACCTTC. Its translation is CASSPRTPERGGYTF.

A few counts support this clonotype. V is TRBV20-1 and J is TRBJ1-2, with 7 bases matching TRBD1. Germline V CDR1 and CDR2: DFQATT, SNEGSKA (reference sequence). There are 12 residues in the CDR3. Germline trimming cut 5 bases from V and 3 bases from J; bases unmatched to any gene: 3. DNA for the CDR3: TGCAGTGCTCAGGGGGGGGACTATGGCTACACCTTC. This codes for CSAQGGDYGYTF.

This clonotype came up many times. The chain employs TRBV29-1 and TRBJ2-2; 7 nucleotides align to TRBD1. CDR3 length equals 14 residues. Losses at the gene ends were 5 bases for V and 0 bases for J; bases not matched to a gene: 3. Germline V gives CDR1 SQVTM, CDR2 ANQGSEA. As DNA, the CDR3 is TGCAGCGTTCATGGGACAGCGAACACCGGGGAGCTGTTTTTT. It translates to CSVHGTANTGELFF.

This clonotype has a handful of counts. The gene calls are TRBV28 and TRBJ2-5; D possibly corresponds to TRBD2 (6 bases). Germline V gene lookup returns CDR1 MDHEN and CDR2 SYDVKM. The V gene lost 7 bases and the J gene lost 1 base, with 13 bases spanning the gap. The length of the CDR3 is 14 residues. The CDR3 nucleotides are TGTGCCAGCACTCTCCCGGGACTCCAAGAGACCCAGTACTTC. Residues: CASTLPGLQETQYF.

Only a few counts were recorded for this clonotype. DNA of the CDR3: TGTGCCACCAGCCCGCGGACAGGGATGGCAGATACGCAGTATTTT. Protein sequence: CATSPRTGMADTQYF. The chain recombines TRBV15 with TRBJ2-3; 8 bases align to TRBD1. Germline CDR1 reads LNHNV; CDR2 reads YYDKDF (reference sequence). This CDR3 has 15 residues. V gave up 5 bases and J gave up 4 bases; unmatched junction bases: 8. The complete variable domain, with remaining parts taken from reference TRBV15 and TRBJ2-3, reads DAMVIQNPRYQVTQFGKPVTLSCSQTLNHNVMYWYQQKSSQAPKLLFHYYDKDFNNEADTPDNFQSRRPNTSFCFLDIRSPGLGDTAMYLCATSPRTGMADTQYFGPGTRLTVL.

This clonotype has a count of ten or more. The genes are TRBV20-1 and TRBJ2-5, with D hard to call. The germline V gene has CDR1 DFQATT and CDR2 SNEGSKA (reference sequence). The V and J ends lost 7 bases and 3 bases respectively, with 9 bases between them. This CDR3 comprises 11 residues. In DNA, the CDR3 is TGCAGTGTACGCAGGAAAGAGACCCAGTACTTC. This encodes CSVRRKETQYF.

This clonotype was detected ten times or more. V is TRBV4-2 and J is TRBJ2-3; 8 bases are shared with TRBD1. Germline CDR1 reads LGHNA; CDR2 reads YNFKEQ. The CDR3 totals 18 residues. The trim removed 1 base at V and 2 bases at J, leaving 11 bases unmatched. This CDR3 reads CASSQVSSVRGLTDTQYF. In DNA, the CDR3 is TGTGCCAGCAGCCAAGTTTCTAGTGTCAGGGGGCTCACAGATACGCAGTATTTT.

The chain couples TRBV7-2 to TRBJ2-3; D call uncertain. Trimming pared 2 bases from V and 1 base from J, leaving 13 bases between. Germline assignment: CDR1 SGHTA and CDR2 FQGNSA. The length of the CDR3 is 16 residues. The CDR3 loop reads CASSLRSVRGTDTQYF. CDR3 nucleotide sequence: TGTGCCAGCAGCTTAAGGTCTGTTCGGGGCACAGATACGCAGTATTTT.

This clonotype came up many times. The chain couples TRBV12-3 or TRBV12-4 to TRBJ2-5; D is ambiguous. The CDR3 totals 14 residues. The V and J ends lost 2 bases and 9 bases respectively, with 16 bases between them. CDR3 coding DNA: TGTGCCAGCAGTTTATTTCAGCAAGAGAGTCCCCAGTACTTC. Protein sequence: CASSLFQQESPQYF.

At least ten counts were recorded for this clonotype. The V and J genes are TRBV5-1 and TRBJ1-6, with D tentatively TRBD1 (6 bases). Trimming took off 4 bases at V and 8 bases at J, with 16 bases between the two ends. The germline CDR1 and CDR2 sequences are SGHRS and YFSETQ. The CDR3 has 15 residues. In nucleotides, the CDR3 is TGCGCCAGCAGCGTGGACAGAGGCCAGGATTCACCCCTCCACTTT. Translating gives CASSVDRGQDSPLHF.

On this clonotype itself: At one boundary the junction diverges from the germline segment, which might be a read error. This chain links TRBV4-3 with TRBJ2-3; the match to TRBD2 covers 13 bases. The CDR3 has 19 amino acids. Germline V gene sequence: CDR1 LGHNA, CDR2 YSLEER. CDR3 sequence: CAGSQDMTSGGLNTDTQYF. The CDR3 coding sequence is TGCGCCGGCAGCCAAGATATGACTAGCGGGGGGCTAAACACAGATACGCAGTATTTT.

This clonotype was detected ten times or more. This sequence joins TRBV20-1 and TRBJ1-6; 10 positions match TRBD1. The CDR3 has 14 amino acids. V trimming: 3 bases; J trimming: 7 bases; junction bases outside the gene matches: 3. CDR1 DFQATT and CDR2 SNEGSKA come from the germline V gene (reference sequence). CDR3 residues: CSASGTGVNSPLHF. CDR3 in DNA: TGCAGTGCTAGTGGGACAGGGGTGAATTCACCCCTCCACTTT.

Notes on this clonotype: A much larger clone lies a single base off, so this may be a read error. CDR3 amino acids: CSVGNGPEWVYNEQFF. The CDR3 DNA sequence: TGCAGCGTAGGCAACGGCCCTGAGTGGGTCTACAATGAGCAGTTCTTC. The chain recombines TRBV29-1 with TRBJ2-1; no clear D. The V gene lost 6 bases and the J gene lost 3 bases, with 21 bases spanning the gap. CDR3 length equals 16 residues. Germline loops: CDR1 SQVTM, CDR2 ANQGSEA.

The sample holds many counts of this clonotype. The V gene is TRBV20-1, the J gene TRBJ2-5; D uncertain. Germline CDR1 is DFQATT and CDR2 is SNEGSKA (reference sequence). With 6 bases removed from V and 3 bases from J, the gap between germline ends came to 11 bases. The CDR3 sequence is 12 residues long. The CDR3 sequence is CSAETIKETQYF. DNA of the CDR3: TGCAGTGCCGAGACAATCAAAGAGACCCAGTACTTC.